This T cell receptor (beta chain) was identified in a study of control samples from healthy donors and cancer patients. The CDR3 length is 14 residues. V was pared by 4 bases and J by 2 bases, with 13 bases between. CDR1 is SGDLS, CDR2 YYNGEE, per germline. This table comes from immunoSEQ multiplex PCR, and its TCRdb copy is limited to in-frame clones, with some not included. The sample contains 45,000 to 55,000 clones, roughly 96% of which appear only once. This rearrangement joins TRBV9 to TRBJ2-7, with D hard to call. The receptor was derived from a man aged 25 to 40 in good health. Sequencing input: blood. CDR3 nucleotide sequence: TGTGCCAGCAGCCCTTCGAACGGCGCCTACGAGCAGTACTTC. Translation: CASSPSNGAYEQYF.